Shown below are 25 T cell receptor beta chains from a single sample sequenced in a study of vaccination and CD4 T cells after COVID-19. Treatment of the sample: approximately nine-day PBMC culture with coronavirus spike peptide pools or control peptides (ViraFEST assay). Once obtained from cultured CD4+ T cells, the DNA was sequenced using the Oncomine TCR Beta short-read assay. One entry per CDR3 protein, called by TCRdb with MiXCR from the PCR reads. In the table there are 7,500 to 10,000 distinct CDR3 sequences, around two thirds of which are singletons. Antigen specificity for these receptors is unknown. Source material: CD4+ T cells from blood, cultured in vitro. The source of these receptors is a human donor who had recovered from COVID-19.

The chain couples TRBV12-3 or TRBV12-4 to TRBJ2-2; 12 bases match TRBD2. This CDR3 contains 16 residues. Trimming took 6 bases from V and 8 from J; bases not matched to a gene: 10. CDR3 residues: CASRRASGGATGELFF. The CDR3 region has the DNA TGTGCCAGCAGGCGAGCTAGCGGGGGGGCCACGGGGGAGCTGTTTTTT.

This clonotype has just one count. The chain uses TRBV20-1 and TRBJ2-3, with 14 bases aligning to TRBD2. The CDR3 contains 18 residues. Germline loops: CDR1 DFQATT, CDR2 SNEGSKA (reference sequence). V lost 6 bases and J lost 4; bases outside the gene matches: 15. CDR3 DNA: TGCAGTGCCCCCCTTATTAAGACTAGCGGGGGGGACTCAGATACGCAGTATTTT. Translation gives CSAPLIKTSGGDSDTQYF.

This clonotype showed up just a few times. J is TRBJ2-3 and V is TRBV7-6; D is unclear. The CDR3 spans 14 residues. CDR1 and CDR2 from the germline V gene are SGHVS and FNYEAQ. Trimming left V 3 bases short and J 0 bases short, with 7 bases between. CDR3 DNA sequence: TGTGCCAGCAGCTTCACGGCTAGCACAGATACGCAGTATTTT. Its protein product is CASSFTASTDTQYF.

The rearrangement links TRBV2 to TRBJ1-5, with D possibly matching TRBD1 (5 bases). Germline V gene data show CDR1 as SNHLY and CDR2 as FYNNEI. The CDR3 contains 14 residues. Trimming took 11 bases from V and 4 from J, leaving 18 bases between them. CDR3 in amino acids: CACSGGSRNQPQHF. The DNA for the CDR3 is TGTGCCTGCTCGGGGGGTAGTAGGAATCAGCCCCAGCATTTT.

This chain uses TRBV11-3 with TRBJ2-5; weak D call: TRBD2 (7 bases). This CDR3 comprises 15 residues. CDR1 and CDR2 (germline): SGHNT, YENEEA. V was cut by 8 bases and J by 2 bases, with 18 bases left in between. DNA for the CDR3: TGTGCCAGCTCATGGGGGGGCGCTGGGCAAGAGACCCAGTACTTC. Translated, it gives CASSWGGAGQETQYF.

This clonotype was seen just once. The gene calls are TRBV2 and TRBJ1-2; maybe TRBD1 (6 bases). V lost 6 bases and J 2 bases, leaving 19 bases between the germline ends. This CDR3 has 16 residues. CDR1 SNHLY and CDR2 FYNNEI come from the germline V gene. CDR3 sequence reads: CASRGTWWGQNYGYTF. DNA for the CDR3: TGTGCCAGCAGAGGAACGTGGTGGGGGCAGAACTATGGCTACACCTTC.

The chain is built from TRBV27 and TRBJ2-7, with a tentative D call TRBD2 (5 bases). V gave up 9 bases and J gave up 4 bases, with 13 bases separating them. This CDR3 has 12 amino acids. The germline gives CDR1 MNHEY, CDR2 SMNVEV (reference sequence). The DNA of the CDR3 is TGTGCCAGGCTGGACTTGGGGTACGAGCAGTACTTC. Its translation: CARLDLGYEQYF.

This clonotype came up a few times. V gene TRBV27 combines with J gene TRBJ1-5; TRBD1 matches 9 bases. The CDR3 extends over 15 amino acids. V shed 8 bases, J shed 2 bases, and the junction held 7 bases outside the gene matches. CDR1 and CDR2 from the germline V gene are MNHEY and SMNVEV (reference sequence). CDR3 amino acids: CASRTGGAGNQPQHF. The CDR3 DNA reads TGTGCCAGCCGTACAGGGGGCGCGGGCAATCAGCCCCAGCATTTT.

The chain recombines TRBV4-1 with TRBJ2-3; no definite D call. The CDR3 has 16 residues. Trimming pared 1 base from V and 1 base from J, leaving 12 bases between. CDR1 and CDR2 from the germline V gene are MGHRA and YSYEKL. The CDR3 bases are TGCGCCAGCAGCCAAGTAGGAAATCTCGGCACAGATACGCAGTATTTT. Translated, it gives CASSQVGNLGTDTQYF.

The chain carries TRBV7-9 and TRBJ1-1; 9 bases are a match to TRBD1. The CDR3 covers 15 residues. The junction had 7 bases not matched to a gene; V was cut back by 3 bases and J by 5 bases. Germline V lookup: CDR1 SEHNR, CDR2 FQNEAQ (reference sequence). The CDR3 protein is CASSFTGGAGTEAFF. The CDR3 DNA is TGTGCCAGCAGCTTTACAGGGGGCGCGGGGACTGAAGCTTTCTTT.

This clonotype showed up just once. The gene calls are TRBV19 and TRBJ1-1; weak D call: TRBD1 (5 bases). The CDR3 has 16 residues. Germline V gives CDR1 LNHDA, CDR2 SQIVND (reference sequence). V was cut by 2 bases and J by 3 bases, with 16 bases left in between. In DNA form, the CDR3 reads TGTGCCAGTAGTATAAAAACCTGGGGAGGGGACACTGAAGCTTTCTTT. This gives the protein CASSIKTWGGDTEAFF.

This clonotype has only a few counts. In DNA form, the CDR3 reads TGTGCCAGTAGTATAGGAGGACAGGGCCACTACGAGCAGTACTTC. Amino acid sequence: CASSIGGQGHYEQYF. The gene calls are TRBV19 and TRBJ2-7, with 8 positions matching TRBD1. From germline, CDR1 is LNHDA and CDR2 SQIVND (reference sequence). Trimming removed 1 base from V and 3 bases from J; junction bases left unmatched: 5. There are 15 residues in the CDR3.

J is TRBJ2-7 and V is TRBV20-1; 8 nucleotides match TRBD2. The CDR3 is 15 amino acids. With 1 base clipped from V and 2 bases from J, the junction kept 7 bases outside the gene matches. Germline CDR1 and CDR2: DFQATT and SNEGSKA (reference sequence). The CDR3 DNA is TGCAGTGCTAGAGGTGAGGTTAGCGGGACCTACGAGCAGTACTTC. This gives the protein CSARGEVSGTYEQYF.

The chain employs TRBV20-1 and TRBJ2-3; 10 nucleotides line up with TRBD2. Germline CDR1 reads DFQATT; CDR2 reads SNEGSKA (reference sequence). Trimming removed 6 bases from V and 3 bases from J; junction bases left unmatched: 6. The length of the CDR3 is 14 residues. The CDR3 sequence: CSATKREGTDTQYF. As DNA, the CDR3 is TGCAGTGCCACAAAGCGGGAGGGGACAGATACGCAGTATTTT.

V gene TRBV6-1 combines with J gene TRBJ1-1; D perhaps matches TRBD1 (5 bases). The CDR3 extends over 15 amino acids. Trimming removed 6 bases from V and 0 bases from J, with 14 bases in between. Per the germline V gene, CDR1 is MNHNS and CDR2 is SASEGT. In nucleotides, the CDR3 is TGTGCCAGCAGACGGGACGCCCTTCTGAACACTGAAGCTTTCTTT. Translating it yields CASRRDALLNTEAFF.

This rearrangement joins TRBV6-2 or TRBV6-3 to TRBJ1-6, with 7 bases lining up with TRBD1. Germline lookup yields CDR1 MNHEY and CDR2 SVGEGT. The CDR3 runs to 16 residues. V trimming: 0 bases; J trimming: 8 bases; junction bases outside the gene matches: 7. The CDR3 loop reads CASSYSLQGKYSPLHF. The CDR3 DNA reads TGTGCCAGCAGTTACTCCCTACAGGGGAAGTATTCACCCCTCCACTTT.

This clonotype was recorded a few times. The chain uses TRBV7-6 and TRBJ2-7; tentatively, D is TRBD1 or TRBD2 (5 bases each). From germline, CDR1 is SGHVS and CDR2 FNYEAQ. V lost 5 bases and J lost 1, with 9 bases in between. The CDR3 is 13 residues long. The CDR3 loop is CASSPRGSYEQYF. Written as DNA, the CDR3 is TGTGCCAGCAGCCCGAGGGGTTCCTACGAGCAGTACTTC.

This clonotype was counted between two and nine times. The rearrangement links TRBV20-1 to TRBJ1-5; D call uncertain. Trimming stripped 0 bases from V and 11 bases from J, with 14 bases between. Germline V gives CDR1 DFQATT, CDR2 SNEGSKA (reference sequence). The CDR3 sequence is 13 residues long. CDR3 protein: CSARDRSFDSQHF. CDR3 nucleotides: TGCAGTGCTAGAGACCGGTCGTTCGACTCCCAGCATTTT.

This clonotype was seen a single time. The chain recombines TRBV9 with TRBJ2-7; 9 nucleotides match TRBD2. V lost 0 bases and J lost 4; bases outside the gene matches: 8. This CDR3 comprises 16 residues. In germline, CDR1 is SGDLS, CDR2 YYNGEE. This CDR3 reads CASSVGGTSGLYEQYF. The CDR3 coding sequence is TGTGCCAGCAGCGTAGGGGGTACTAGCGGGTTGTACGAGCAGTACTTC.

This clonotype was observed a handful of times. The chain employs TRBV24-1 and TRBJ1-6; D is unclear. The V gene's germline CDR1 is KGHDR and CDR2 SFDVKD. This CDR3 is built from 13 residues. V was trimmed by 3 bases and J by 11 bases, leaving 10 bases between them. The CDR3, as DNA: TGTGCCACCAGTGATCAACCCGGACCACCCCTCCACTTT. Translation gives CATSDQPGPPLHF.

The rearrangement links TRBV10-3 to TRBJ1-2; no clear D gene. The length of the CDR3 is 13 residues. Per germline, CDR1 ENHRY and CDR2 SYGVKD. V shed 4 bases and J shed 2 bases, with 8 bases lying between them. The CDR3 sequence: CAISGQINYGYTF. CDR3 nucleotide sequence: TGTGCCATCAGTGGGCAGATAAACTATGGCTACACCTTC.

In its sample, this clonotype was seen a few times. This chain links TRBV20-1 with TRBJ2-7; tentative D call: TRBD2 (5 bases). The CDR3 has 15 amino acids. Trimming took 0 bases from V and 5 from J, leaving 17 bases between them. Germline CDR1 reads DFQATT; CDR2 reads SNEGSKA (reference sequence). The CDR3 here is CSARDRRRTVDEQYF. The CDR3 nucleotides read TGCAGTGCTAGAGATCGGAGACGGACTGTCGACGAGCAGTACTTC.

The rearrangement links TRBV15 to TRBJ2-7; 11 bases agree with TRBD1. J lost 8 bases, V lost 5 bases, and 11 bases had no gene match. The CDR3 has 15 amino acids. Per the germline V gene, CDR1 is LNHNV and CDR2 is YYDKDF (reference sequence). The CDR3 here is CATSPRTGGLFQQYF. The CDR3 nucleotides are TGTGCCACCAGCCCGCGGACAGGGGGCTTATTTCAGCAGTACTTC. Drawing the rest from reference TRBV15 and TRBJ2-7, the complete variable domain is DAMVIQNPRYQVTQFGKPVTLSCSQTLNHNVMYWYQQKSSQAPKLLFHYYDKDFNNEADTPDNFQSRRPNTSFCFLDIRSPGLGDTAMYLCATSPRTGGLFQQYFGPGTRLTVT.

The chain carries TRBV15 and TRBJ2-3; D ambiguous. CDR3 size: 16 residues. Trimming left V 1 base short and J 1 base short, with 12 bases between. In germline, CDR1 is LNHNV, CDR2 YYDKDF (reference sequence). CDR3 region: CATSRGRLARTDTQYF. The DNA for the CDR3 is TGTGCCACCAGCAGAGGCCGACTGGCCCGCACAGATACGCAGTATTTT.

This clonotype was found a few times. The CDR3 loop is CASSLVRETQYF. The DNA of the CDR3 is TGTGCCAGCAGCTTGGTGCGGGAGACCCAGTACTTC. The chain joins TRBV5-4 to TRBJ2-5; D is unresolved. CDR3 size: 12 residues. Per germline, CDR1 SGHNT and CDR2 YYREEE (reference sequence). Trimming left V 0 bases short and J 5 bases short, with 5 bases between.